This TCR beta chain was obtained from a study of T cells in localized non-small cell lung cancer. Clones were sequenced by immunoSEQ multiplex PCR, and TCRdb holds only the in-frame ones, with some missing. Of 24,000 or so clones listed, 90% are singletons. Sequencing used peripheral blood, obtained before any cancer treatment. The clonotype was recovered from a woman aged 40-69 years with stage I lung adenocarcinoma.

The DNA for the CDR3 is TGTGCCAGCAGTGCAGGTAAGCTCTACACAGATACGCAGTATTTT. Translating gives CASSAGKLYTDTQYF. The V call is TRBV2, the J call TRBJ2-3; D not certain. CDR3 length equals 15 residues. Germline CDR1 is SNHLY and CDR2 is FYNNEI. The ends were cut back, 4 bases at V and 2 bases at J, with 13 bases in the middle.